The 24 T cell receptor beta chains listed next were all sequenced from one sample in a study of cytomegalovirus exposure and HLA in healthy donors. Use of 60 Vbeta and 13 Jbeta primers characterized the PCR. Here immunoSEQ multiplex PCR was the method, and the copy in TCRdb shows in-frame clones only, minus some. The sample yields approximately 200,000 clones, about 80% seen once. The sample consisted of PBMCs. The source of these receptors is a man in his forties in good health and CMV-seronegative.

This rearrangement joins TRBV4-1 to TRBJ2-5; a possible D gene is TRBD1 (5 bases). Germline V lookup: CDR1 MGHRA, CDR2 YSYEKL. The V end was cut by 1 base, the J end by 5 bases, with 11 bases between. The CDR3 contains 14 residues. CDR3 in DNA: TGCGCCAGCAGCCAAGGTGGGGCCGAGGAGACCCAGTACTTC. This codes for CASSQGGAEETQYF.

The CDR3 DNA sequence: TGTGCCAGCAGCCTGGACTCCTCCTTTTACTTC. Its translation is CASSLDSSFYF. The chain employs TRBV6-6 and TRBJ2-5; D possibly corresponds to TRBD2 (5 bases). V lost 6 bases to trimming and J lost 14 bases, with 16 bases between them. The germline CDR1 and CDR2 sequences are MNHNY and SVGAGI (reference sequence). The CDR3 sequence is 11 residues long.

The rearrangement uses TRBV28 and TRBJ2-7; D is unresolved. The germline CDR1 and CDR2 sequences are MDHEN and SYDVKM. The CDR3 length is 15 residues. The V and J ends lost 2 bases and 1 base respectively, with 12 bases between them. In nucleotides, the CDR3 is TGTGCCAGCAGTTTAGGAGATGTCAGATCCTACGAGCAGTACTTC. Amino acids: CASSLGDVRSYEQYF.

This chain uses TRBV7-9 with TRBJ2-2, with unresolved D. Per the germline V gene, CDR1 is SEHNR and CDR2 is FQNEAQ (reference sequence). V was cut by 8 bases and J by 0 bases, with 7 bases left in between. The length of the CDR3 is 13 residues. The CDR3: CASVQTNTGELFF. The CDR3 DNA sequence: TGTGCCAGCGTACAGACGAACACCGGGGAGCTGTTTTTT.

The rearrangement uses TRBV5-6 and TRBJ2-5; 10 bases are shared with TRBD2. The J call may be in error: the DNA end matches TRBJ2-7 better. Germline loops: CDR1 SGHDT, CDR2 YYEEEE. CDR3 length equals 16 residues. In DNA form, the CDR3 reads TGTGCCAGCAGCTTGAGTCCGGCGAGCGGGAGGGTCGAGCAGTACTTC. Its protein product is CASSLSPASGRVEQYF.

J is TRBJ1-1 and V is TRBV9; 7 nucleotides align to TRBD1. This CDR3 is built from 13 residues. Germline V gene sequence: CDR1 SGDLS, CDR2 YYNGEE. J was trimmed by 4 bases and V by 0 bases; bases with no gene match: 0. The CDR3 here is CASSVEGATEAFF. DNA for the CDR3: TGTGCCAGCAGCGTAGAGGGGGCCACTGAAGCTTTCTTT.

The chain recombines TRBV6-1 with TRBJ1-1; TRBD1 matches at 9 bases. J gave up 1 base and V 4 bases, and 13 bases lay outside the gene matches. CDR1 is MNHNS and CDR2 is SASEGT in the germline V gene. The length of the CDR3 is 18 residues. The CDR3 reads CASSVSDRGLGWNTEAFF. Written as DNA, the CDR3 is TGTGCCAGCAGTGTATCAGACAGGGGGTTAGGGTGGAACACTGAAGCTTTCTTT.

The CDR3 region is CASSQVRSAPSNTGELFF. CDR3 bases: TGCGCCAGCAGCCAGGTCCGTTCCGCACCCAGTAACACCGGGGAGCTGTTTTTT. V is TRBV4-3 and J is TRBJ2-2; unclear D gene. Germline-derived CDR1 and CDR2 are LGHNA and YSLEER. The V and J ends lost 3 bases and 2 bases respectively, with 19 bases between them. The CDR3 has 18 residues.

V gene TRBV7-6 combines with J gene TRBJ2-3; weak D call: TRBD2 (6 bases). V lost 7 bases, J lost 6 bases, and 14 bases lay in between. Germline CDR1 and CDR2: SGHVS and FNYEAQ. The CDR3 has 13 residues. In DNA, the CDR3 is TGTGCCAGCACTCTGGGGACTTCCGATACGCAGTATTTT. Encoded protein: CASTLGTSDTQYF. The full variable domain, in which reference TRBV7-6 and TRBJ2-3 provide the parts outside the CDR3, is GAGVSQSPRYKVTKRGQDVALRCDPISGHVSLYWYRQALGQGPEFLTYFNYEAQQDKSGLPNDRFSAERPEGSISTLTIQRTEQRDSAMYRCASTLGTSDTQYFGPGTRLTVL.

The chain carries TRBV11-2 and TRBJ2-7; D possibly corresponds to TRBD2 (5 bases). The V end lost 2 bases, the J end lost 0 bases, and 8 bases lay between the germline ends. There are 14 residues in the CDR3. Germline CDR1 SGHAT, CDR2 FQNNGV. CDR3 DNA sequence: TGTGCCAGCAGCTTACGGGGTTACTCCTACGAGCAGTACTTC. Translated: CASSLRGYSYEQYF.

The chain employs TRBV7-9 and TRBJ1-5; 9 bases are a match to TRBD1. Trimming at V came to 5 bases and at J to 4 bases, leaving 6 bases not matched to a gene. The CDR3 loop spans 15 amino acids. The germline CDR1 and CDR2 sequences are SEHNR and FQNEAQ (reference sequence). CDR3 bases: TGTGCCAGCAGCCCCACAGGGGGCCCGAATCAGCCCCAGCATTTT. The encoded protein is CASSPTGGPNQPQHF.

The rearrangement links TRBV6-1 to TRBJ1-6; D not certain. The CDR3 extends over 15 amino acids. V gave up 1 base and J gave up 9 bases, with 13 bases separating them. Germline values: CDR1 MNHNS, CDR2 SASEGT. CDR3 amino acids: CASSEVVEGSSPLHF. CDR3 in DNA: TGTGCCAGCAGTGAAGTAGTCGAGGGAAGTTCACCCCTCCACTTT.

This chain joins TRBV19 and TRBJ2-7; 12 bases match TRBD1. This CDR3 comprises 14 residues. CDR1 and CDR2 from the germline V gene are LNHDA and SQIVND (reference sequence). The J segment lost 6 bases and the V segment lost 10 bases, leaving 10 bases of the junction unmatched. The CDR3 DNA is TGTGCCACCTTCGAAGGGACAGGGGGCGGCGAGCAGTACTTC. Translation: CATFEGTGGGEQYF.

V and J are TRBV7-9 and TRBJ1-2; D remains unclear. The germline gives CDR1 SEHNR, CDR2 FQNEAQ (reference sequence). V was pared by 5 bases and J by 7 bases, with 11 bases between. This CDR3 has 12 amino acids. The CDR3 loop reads CASSREMFGYTF. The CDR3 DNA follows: TGTGCCAGCAGCCGTGAGATGTTTGGCTACACCTTC.

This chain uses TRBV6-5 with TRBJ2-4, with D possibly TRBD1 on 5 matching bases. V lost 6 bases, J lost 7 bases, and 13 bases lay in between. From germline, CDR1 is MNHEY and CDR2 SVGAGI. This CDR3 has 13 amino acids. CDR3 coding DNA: TGTGCCAGCAGCGACAGCCTCGGTAACATTCAGTACTTC. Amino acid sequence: CASSDSLGNIQYF.

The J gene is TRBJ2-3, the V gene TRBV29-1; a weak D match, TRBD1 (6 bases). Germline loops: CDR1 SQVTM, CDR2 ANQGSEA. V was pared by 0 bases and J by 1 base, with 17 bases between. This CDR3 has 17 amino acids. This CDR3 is CSVEDLGHIGGTDTQYF. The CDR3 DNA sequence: TGCAGCGTTGAAGACTTGGGACACATTGGAGGCACAGATACGCAGTATTTT.

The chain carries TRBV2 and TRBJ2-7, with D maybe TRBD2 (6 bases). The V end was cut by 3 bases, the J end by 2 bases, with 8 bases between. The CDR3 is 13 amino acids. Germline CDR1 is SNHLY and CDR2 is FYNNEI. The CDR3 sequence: CASSDPGAYEQYF. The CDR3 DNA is TGTGCCAGCAGTGACCCGGGGGCCTACGAGCAGTACTTC.

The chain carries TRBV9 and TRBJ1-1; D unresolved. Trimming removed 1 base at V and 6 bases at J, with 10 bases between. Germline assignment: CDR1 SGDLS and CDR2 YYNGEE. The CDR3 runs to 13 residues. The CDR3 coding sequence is TGTGCCAGCAGCGTATTAGGAGTCGCTGAAGCTTTCTTT. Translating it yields CASSVLGVAEAFF.

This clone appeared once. CDR3 nucleotide sequence: TGTGCCAGCAGCAAACTAGCGGGGGAAGAGACCCAGTACTTC. Protein sequence: CASSKLAGEETQYF. V and J are TRBV25-1 and TRBJ2-5; 11 positions match TRBD2. Germline lookup yields CDR1 MGHDK and CDR2 SYGVNS. The V gene end was trimmed by 6 bases and the J gene end by 3 bases; junction bases not matched to a gene: 3. This CDR3 has 14 residues. The variable domain in full, with the rest retrieved from reference TRBV25-1 and TRBJ2-5, is EADIYQTPRYLVIGTGKKITLECSQTMGHDKMYWYQQDPGMELHLIHYSYGVNSTEKGDLSSESTVSRIRTEHFPLTLESARPSHTSQYLCASSKLAGEETQYFGPGTRLLVL.

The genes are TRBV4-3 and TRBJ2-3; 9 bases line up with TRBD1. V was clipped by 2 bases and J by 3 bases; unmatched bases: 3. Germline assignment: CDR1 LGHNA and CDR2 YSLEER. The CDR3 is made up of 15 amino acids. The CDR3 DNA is TGCGCCAGCAGCCAAAACAGGGGGCTGACAGATACGCAGTATTTT. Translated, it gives CASSQNRGLTDTQYF.

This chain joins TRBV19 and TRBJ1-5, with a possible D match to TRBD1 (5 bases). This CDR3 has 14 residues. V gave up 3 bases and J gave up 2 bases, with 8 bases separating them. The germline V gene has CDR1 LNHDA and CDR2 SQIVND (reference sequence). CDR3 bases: TGTGCCAGTAGTATCAGGGTTGGCAATCAGCCCCAGCATTTT. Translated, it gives CASSIRVGNQPQHF.

CDR3 DNA: TGTGCCAGCAGCTTACACCCGACAGGGTCCGGAAACACCATATATTTT. Amino acids: CASSLHPTGSGNTIYF. This chain connects TRBV7-3 to TRBJ1-3, with 7 bases lining up with TRBD1. Germline V CDR1 and CDR2: SGHTA, FQGTGA. The length of the CDR3 is 16 residues. The V gene end was trimmed by 2 bases and the J gene end by 4 bases; junction bases not matched to a gene: 8.

This CDR3 is CASSLPPSRSSSTDTQYF. CDR3 DNA sequence: TGTGCCAGCAGTTTACCCCCTTCGAGGTCTTCTAGCACAGATACGCAGTATTTT. The chain couples TRBV27 to TRBJ2-3; D uncertain. The V gene's germline CDR1 is MNHEY and CDR2 SMNVEV (reference sequence). The CDR3 length is 18 residues. The germline V and J ends were trimmed by 2 bases and 0 bases, with 18 bases remaining between them.

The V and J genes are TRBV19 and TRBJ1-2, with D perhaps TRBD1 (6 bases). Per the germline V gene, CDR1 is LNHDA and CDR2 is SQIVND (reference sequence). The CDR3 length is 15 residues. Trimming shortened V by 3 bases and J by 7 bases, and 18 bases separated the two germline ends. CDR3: CASSMGSGDLFGYTF. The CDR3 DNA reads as TGTGCCAGTAGTATGGGGTCAGGGGATCTGTTTGGCTACACCTTC.